The present T cell receptor (beta chain) was sequenced within a study of blood T cell repertoires in COVID-19. On the study more broadly: Whether acute or convalescent, the COVID-19 samples came from the United States, Italy and Spain. Sample material is recorded as cDNA or gDNA derived from T cells, B-cell-depleted T cells, or PBMCs.

Original processing notes: It was from reference gene primer amplification that nucleated cell counts were estimated. The table came from immunoSEQ multiplex PCR; TCRdb's copy has only in-frame clones and leaves some out. The DNA was the basis for D and trimming; V, J and clone size are from that table. This sample carries some 270,000 clones, more than 85% of them seen once, and the ten largest clones take around 0.8%. V gave up 4 bases and J gave up 1 base, with 11 bases separating them. The CDR3 length is 14 residues. The V gene's germline CDR1 is SGHNT and CDR2 YYREEE (reference sequence). The genes are TRBV5-4 and TRBJ1-1; tentative D call: TRBD1 (6 bases). The sequencing sample was made of peripheral blood. The receptor's source is a man aged 25 to 45 with acute or convalescent COVID-19. In DNA form, the CDR3 reads TGTGCCAGCAGCAGAAGACAGGCGAACACTGAAGCTTTCTTT. The encoded protein is CASSRRQANTEAFF.